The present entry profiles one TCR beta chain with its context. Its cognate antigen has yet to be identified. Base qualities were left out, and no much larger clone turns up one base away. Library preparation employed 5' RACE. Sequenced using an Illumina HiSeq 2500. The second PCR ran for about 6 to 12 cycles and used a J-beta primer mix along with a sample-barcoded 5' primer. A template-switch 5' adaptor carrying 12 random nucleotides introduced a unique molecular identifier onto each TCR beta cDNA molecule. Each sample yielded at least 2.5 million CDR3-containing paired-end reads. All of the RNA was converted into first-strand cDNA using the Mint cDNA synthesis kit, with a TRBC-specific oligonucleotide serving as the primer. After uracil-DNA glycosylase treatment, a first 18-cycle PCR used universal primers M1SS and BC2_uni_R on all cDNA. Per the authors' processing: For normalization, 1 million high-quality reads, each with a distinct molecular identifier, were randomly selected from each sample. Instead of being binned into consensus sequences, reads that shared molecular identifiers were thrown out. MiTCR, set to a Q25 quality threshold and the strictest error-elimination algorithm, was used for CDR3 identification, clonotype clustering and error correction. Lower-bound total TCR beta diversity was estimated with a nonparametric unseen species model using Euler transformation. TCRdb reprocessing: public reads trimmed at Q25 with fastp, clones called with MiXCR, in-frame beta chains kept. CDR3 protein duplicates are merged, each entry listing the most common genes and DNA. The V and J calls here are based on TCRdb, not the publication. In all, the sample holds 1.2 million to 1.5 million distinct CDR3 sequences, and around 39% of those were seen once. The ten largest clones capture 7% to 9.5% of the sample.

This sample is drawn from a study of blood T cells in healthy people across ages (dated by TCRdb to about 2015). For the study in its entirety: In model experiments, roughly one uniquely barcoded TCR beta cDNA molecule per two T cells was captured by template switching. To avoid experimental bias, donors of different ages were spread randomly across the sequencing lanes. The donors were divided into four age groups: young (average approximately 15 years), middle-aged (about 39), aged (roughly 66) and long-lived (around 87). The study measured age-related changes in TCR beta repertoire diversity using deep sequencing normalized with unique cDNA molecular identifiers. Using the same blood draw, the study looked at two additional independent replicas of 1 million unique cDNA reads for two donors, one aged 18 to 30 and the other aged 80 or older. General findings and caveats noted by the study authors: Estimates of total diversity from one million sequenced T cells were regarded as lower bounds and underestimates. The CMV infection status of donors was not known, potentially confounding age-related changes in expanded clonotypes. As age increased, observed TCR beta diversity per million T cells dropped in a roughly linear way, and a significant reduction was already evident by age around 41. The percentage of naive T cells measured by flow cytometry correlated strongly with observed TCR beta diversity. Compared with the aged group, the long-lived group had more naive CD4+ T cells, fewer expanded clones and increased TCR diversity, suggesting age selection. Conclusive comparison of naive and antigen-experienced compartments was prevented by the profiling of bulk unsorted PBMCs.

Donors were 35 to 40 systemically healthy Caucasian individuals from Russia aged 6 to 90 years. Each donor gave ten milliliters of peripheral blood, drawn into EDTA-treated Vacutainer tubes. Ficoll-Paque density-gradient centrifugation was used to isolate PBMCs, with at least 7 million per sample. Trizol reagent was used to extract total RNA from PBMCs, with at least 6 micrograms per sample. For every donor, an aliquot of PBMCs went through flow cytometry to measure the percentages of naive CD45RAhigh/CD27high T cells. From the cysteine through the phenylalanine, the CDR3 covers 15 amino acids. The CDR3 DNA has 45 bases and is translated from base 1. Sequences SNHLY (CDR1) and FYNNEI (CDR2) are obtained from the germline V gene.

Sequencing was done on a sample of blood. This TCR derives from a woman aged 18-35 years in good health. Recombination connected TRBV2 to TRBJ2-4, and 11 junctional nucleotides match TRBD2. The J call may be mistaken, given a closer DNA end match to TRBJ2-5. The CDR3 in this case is CASSPTSGSMETQYF. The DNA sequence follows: TGTGCCAGCAGCCCTACTAGCGGGAGTATGGAGACCCAGTACTTC.